This TCR beta chain was recovered during a study of OX40 agonist ivuxolimab in advanced cancers. TCRdb's table, derived via immunoSEQ multiplex PCR, lists solely in-frame clones and lacks some. The sample includes over 100,000 clones, 90% seen only once; the top ten take approximately 1.1%. Enrollment shut out patients with autoimmune disease history or systemic immunosuppression. This receptor was obtained from an adult with an advanced solid tumor such as melanoma, head and neck, liver or kidney cancer. The material was CD4+ or CD8+ T cells sorted from blood, obtained in a trial of the OX40 agonist ivuxolimab.

CDR3 DNA sequence: TGTGCCAGCAGCGTAGAGTCGGTAGTAGCGGGAGTTCCTGAGCAGTTCTTC. Protein product: CASSVESVVAGVPEQFF. The chain links TRBV9 to TRBJ2-1; 9 bases are shared with TRBD2. There are 17 residues in the CDR3. The J segment lost 9 bases and the V segment lost 0 bases, leaving 13 bases of the junction unmatched. Germline values: CDR1 SGDLS, CDR2 YYNGEE.